The clone carrying this T cell receptor (beta chain) was detected many times. Its specificity is not known. The sample comes from a study of T cells in Graves' hyperthyroidism and ophthalmopathy. The TCR beta CDR3 regions underwent amplification using RNA transcripts as the source. An initial round of RT-PCR targeting the TCR CDR3 relied on the HTBI primer set. TCRdb used MiXCR to reprocess the multiplex PCR reads, holding one entry per CDR3 protein. The sample yields 390,000 or so distinct CDR3 sequences, about 15% seen once. CDR3 length equals 13 residues. Germline values: CDR1 SEHNR, CDR2 FQNEAQ (reference sequence). V lost 5 bases, J lost 0 bases, and 8 bases lay in between. Findings of the study overall: Blood also carried most thyroid clonotypes expanded above 0.001.

With duration under 3 months, ophthalmopathy was active: Clinical Activity Score at least 3, NOSPECS at least 4. Patients were excluded for uncontrolled infection, other autoimmune disease, pregnancy or lactation. From roughly 10 ml of fresh peripheral blood, PBMCs were isolated. The sequenced material came from blood. The source is a young man with Graves' ophthalmopathy. J is TRBJ2-7 and V is TRBV7-9; D is unresolved. CDR3 nucleotide sequence: TGTGCCAGCAGCCTAGGGATCTCCTACGAGCAGTACTTC. Its protein is CASSLGISYEQYF.